The rows below give T cell receptor beta chains drawn from one sample of a study of control samples from healthy donors and cancer patients. Profiled with immunoSEQ multiplex PCR; TCRdb holds only in-frame clones, not every one. This table holds roughly 120,000 clones, 85% to 90% found once. What was sequenced was PBMCs. Receptors originate from a woman aged 55-69 years with lung cancer. CDR3s include the opening cysteine and the closing phenylalanine or tryptophan. The D gene is left open where the match is weak. Clone size is stated in some rows and not others, as once, few, many or a class when expanded.

d_call j_call v_call clone_size cdr3_nt cdr3_aa
TRBD1 TRBJ1-4 TRBV19 - TGTGCCAGTAGTATTTCGCCCTCGGGGACAGGGGTTAATGAAAAACTGTTTTTT CASSISPSGTGVNEKLFF
TRBD2 TRBJ2-1 TRBV9 - TGTGCCAGCAGCGTAGCTGTGGGCGGGAGGGCCGGGGAGGATGAGCAGTTCTTC CASSVAVGGRAGEDEQFF
TRBD1 TRBJ1-1 TRBV6-5 - TGTGCCAGCAGTTATCATCGGGACAGCCAAGCTTTCTTT CASSYHRDSQAFF
TRBD2 TRBJ2-3 TRBV3-1/TRBV3-2 - TGTGCCAGCAGCCAAGCCAAGACTAGCGGGGGCACAGATACGCAGTATTTT CASSQAKTSGGTDTQYF
TRBD2 TRBJ2-7 TRBV4-1 - TGCGCCAGCAGCCAAGCAGGACTAGTCCCTTACGAGCAGTACTTC CASSQAGLVPYEQYF
- TRBJ1-3 TRBV12-3/TRBV12-4 once TGTGCCAGCAGTTTAGGGAGTGGAAACACCATATATTTT CASSLGSGNTIYF
- TRBJ2-7 TRBV28 - TGTGCCAGCAGTTTACCACAGGACGTCTACGAGCAGTACTTC CASSLPQDVYEQYF
- TRBJ2-3 TRBV6-6 - TGTGCCAGCGCCATTGGGAAAGTCTCAAGCACAGATACGCAGTATTTT CASAIGKVSSTDTQYF
TRBD1 TRBJ1-1 TRBV6-5 - TGTGCCAGCAGTTACTCGAGGGACAGTGAAGCTTTCTTT CASSYSRDSEAFF
TRBD1 TRBJ2-7 TRBV30 - TGTGCCTCACAGGGGACGGACCCCTACGAGCAGTACTTC CASQGTDPYEQYF
- TRBJ2-5 TRBV5-1 - TGCGCCAGCAGCTTGGCCGTGGTAGCGGACTCTCAAGAGACCCAGTACTTC CASSLAVVADSQETQYF
- TRBJ1-5 TRBV7-6 - TGTGCCAGCAGCTTAGGTCTGGGGAACGAACGTCAGCCCCAGCATTTT CASSLGLGNERQPQHF
TRBD2 TRBJ2-7 TRBV5-5 - TGTGCCAGCAGCTTTAGCGGGAGCGGCGACGAGCAGTACTTC CASSFSGSGDEQYF
TRBD1 TRBJ1-1 TRBV5-8 - TGTGCCAGCAGCTTAGGTCCAGGGGGGGGTACTGAAGCTTTCTTT CASSLGPGGGTEAFF
- TRBJ2-1 TRBV6-5 - TGTGCCAGCAACCTACACGGGAGCTCCTACAATGAGCAGTTCTTC CASNLHGSSYNEQFF
TRBD2 TRBJ2-5 TRBV5-1 - TGCGCCAGCAGGACTAGCGGGGGGGCCGGCGAGACCCAGTACTTC CASRTSGGAGETQYF
TRBD1 TRBJ1-1 TRBV6-4 - TGTGCCAGCAGTGACTCTCCAGGGGGTGAAGCTTTCTTT CASSDSPGGEAFF
- TRBJ2-2 TRBV18 - TGTGCCAGCTCTCCGGGACAAAACACCGGGGAGCTGTTTTTT CASSPGQNTGELFF
- TRBJ1-2 TRBV5-1 - TGCGCCAGCAGCCCCGGGGGGGGAGATGGGATCTATGGCTACACCTTC CASSPGGGDGIYGYTF
TRBD2 TRBJ2-1 TRBV11-3 - TGTGCCAGCAGCTTACCTAGCGGGGGATACAATGAGCAGTTCTTC CASSLPSGGYNEQFF
TRBD2 TRBJ2-5 TRBV7-9 - TGTGCCAGCAGCTTAGCCTCCCTAGCGGGAACCCCCCAGTACTTC CASSLASLAGTPQYF
- TRBJ1-1 TRBV6-2/TRBV6-3 once TGTGCCAGCAGTTACTCGAGAGGGGCCGGGGGAGACACTGAAGCTTTCTTT CASSYSRGAGGDTEAFF
TRBD2 TRBJ2-1 TRBV5-1 - TGCGCCAGCAGCTTAGCGGGGAGTTGGGAAAATGAGCAGTTCTTC CASSLAGSWENEQFF
- TRBJ1-2 TRBV5-6 - TGTGCCAGCAGCTTGAGGACGACTAACTATGGCTACACCTTC CASSLRTTNYGYTF
TRBD1 TRBJ1-3 TRBV15 - TGTGCCACCAGCAGAAAGGGACAGGGGGCAACCGGAAACACCATATATTTT CATSRKGQGATGNTIYF
- TRBJ2-3 TRBV30 - TGTGCCTGGGCGGCCTCAACCCCGGATACGCAGTATTTT CAWAASTPDTQYF
TRBD2 TRBJ2-5 TRBV7-2 - TGTGCCAGCAGCTTACAGCGGGGGGTTCAAGAGACCCAGTACTTC CASSLQRGVQETQYF
TRBD1 TRBJ1-2 TRBV6-1 - TGTGCCAGCAGTGAGGGGACAGGGGGCAACTATGGCTACACCTTC CASSEGTGGNYGYTF
- TRBJ1-1 TRBV14 - TGTGCCAGCAGCCAAGTAAAAGGTATGAACACTGAAGCTTTCTTT CASSQVKGMNTEAFF
- TRBJ1-3 TRBV7-9 - TGTGCCAGCAGCTTACGTGGGGACTCGAGAACGAACACCATATATTTT CASSLRGDSRTNTIYF
TRBD1 TRBJ2-5 TRBV2 - TGTGCCAGCAGTGAAAGGCTAATGTTATGGGACAGGGTCACGAAGACCCAGTACTTC CASSERLMLWDRVTKTQYF
- TRBJ2-2 TRBV7-9 - TGTGCCAGCAGCCCAGACTGGCCCGGGGAGCTGTTTTTT CASSPDWPGELFF
TRBD1 TRBJ2-5 TRBV2 few TGTGCCAGCAGGGGGACAGTCAAGGCAGAGACCCAGTACTTC CASRGTVKAETQYF
- TRBJ2-7 TRBV2 - TGTGCCACCAGACAGACATACGAGCAGTACTTC CATRQTYEQYF
TRBD2 TRBJ2-3 TRBV3-1/TRBV3-2 - TGTGCCAGCAGCCAACCAACTAGCGGCACAGATACGCAGTATTTT CASSQPTSGTDTQYF
- TRBJ1-2 TRBV11-1 once TGTGCCAGCAGCTTAGTTGGTCAGGGTTCGAGTGGCTACACCTTC CASSLVGQGSSGYTF
TRBD2 TRBJ2-3 TRBV30 - TGTGCCTGGATTTTAGCGGGGGGACGAGGTACGCAGTATTTT CAWILAGGRGTQYF
TRBD2 TRBJ2-3 TRBV6-2/TRBV6-3 - TGTGCCAGCAGTTATGGCCTAGGGACTAGCGGGACAGATACGCAGTATTTT CASSYGLGTSGTDTQYF
- TRBJ1-1 TRBV5-5 - TGTGCCAGCAGCTTTTCAGCCACTGAAGCTTTCTTT CASSFSATEAFF
- TRBJ2-3 TRBV5-1 few TGCGCCAGCACTCCCCTCCCCCCTAGCGAGACGCAGTATTTT CASTPLPPSETQYF
TRBD2 TRBJ2-7 TRBV10-3 - TGTGCCATCAGTGAGTCCCCGGCGGGAGACTACGAGCAGTACTTC CAISESPAGDYEQYF
TRBD1 TRBJ1-6 TRBV9 - TGTGCCAGCAGCGCTGGGACAGGGGTAAATTCACCCCTCCACTTT CASSAGTGVNSPLHF
- TRBJ1-1 TRBV12-3/TRBV12-4 - TGTGCCAGCAGTTTGGAGGACACTGAAGCTTTCTTT CASSLEDTEAFF
- TRBJ2-1 TRBV19 few TGTGCCAGTAGTTTCCTGACCGGGGACAATGAGCAGTTCTTC CASSFLTGDNEQFF
TRBD1 TRBJ2-5 TRBV19 once TGTGCCAGTTCGACAGGGGACCAAGAGACCCAGTACTTC CASSTGDQETQYF
TRBD1 TRBJ1-5 TRBV3-1/TRBV3-2 - TGTGCCAGCAGCCAAGATTATCCGACAGGGGATCAGCCCCAGCATTTT CASSQDYPTGDQPQHF
- TRBJ1-4 TRBV28 - TGTGCCAGCAGGATACGAGTGACAGGAATTACTAATGAAAAACTGTTTTTT CASRIRVTGITNEKLFF
- TRBJ2-2 TRBV5-6 - TGTGCCAGCATCCCCAGGGCGGCAGAGAACACCGGGGAGCTGCTTTTT CASIPRAAENTGELLF
TRBD1 TRBJ1-3 TRBV4-1 - TGCGCCAGCAGCCAAGAAAGGGGACAGGGGACTGGAAACACCATATATTTT CASSQERGQGTGNTIYF
- TRBJ2-5 TRBV3-1/TRBV3-2 - TGTGCCAGCAGCCAAGATATTAAGGTTGGTGGGACCCAGTACTTC CASSQDIKVGGTQYF
- TRBJ1-6 TRBV6-5 - TGTGCCAGCAGCAGGACAGTACCAAATTCACCCCTCCACTTT CASSRTVPNSPLHF
TRBD2 TRBJ2-3 TRBV11-3 - TGTGCCAGCAGCCCAACCCGGGGGACTAGCGGATACACAGATACGCAGTATTTT CASSPTRGTSGYTDTQYF